This passage covers 12 T cell receptor beta chains from one sample sequenced in a study of blood T cell repertoires in COVID-19. Generated by immunoSEQ multiplex PCR, the TCRdb table keeps only in-frame clones and is missing some. The table shows roughly 32,000 clones, with about 85% occurring only once. Sequencing was carried out using peripheral blood. These receptors were collected from a man aged 50-60 years with active or convalescent COVID-19.

The gene calls are TRBV18 and TRBJ2-7; TRBD1 agrees at 7 bases. The V gene's germline CDR1 is KGHSH and CDR2 LQKENI. The CDR3 spans 13 residues. Trimming removed 10 bases from V and 3 bases from J; junction bases left unmatched: 9. Here the CDR3 reads CATRGTGDYEQYF. CDR3 nucleotides: TGTGCCACCAGGGGTACAGGGGACTACGAGCAGTACTTC.

CDR3 residues: CASSPGLADNEQFF. For the CDR3, the DNA is TGTGCCAGCTCACCTGGACTAGCGGACAATGAGCAGTTCTTC. The chain employs TRBV18 and TRBJ2-1, with 10 bases fitting TRBD2. Trimming cost V 3 bases and J 5 bases; bases outside gene matches: 1. Germline V lookup: CDR1 KGHSH, CDR2 LQKENI. This CDR3 is built from 14 residues. Filled out from reference TRBV18 and TRBJ2-1, the complete variable domain reads NAGVMQNPRHLVRRRGQEARLRCSPMKGHSHVYWYRQLPEEGLKFMVYLQKENIIDESGMPKERFSAEFPKEGPSILRIQQVVRGDSAAYFCASSPGLADNEQFFGPGTRLTVL.

The chain links TRBV2 to TRBJ2-5; D ambiguous. The V gene's germline CDR1 is SNHLY and CDR2 FYNNEI. This CDR3 has 15 amino acids. Trimming removed 8 bases at V and 1 base at J, with 17 bases between. The CDR3 here is CASGQASTSQETQYF. The CDR3 nucleotides read TGTGCCAGCGGGCAAGCCAGTACGAGCCAAGAGACCCAGTACTTC.

This clone is a singleton in its sample. The chain uses TRBV27 and TRBJ2-1, with D possibly matching TRBD2 (7 bases). CDR1 and CDR2 (germline): MNHEY, SMNVEV (reference sequence). The CDR3 consists of 16 residues. V was shortened by 6 bases and J by 8 bases, with 23 bases between the two germline ends. The CDR3 coding sequence is TGTGCCAGCAGACAGGGACTCCCCTGGGAGGGCGATGAGCAGTTCTTC. This sequence encodes CASRQGLPWEGDEQFF.

This rearrangement joins TRBV10-1 to TRBJ2-1, with 8 bases identical to TRBD2. This CDR3 has 17 residues. Germline loops: CDR1 WNHNN, CDR2 SYGVQD (reference sequence). J was trimmed by 6 bases and V by 4 bases; bases with no gene match: 14. The CDR3 nucleotides read TGCGCCAGCAGTGGTGGTATGGCGGGAGGTTTCCGCAATGAGCAGTTCTTC. This encodes CASSGGMAGGFRNEQFF.

The chain couples TRBV6-6 to TRBJ2-7; D unresolved. Germline CDR1 MNHNY, CDR2 SVGAGI (reference sequence). V lost 0 bases, J lost 3 bases, and 6 bases lay in between. The CDR3 covers 13 residues. The CDR3 DNA reads TGTGCCAGCAGTTACTCGCACGGCTACGAGCAGTACTTC. This encodes CASSYSHGYEQYF.

This chain uses TRBV5-6 with TRBJ2-5; 9 bases are a match to TRBD2. The V gene's germline CDR1 is SGHDT and CDR2 YYEEEE. This CDR3 comprises 17 residues. V dropped 1 base and J dropped 2; count of bases not matched to a gene: 9. The CDR3 region is CASSLIAGGPKQETQYF. DNA for the CDR3: TGTGCCAGCAGCTTGATCGCGGGAGGGCCTAAACAAGAGACCCAGTACTTC. The full variable domain, its missing parts supplied by reference TRBV5-6 and TRBJ2-5, is DAGVTQSPTHLIKTRGQQVTLRCSPKSGHDTVSWYQQALGQGPQFIFQYYEEEERQRGNFPDRFSGHQFPNYSSELNVNALLLGDSALYLCASSLIAGGPKQETQYFGPGTRLLVL.

This clone was recorded only once. This chain connects TRBV5-1 to TRBJ2-2; 16 bases are shared with TRBD2. CDR1 and CDR2 (germline): SGHRS, YFSETQ. Germline trimming cut 7 bases from V and 6 bases from J; bases unmatched to any gene: 6. The CDR3 runs to 16 residues. The CDR3 loop reads CASAGLAGGAAGELFF. The CDR3 DNA is TGCGCCAGCGCGGGACTAGCGGGAGGGGCTGCCGGGGAGCTGTTTTTT.

J is TRBJ2-6 and V is TRBV2, with 7 bases identical to TRBD2. Germline CDR1 and CDR2: SNHLY and FYNNEI. The CDR3 is 14 residues long. V shed 7 bases and J 4 bases; nucleotides not matched to a gene: 4. The CDR3 loop is CASNPAGGANVLTF. As DNA, the CDR3 is TGTGCCAGCAATCCAGCGGGAGGGGCCAACGTCCTGACTTTC. Variable domain in full (rest from reference TRBV2 and TRBJ2-6): EPEVTQTPSHQVTQMGQEVILRCVPISNHLYFYWYRQILGQKVEFLVSFYNNEISEKSEIFDDQFSVERPDGSNFTLKIRSTKLEDSAMYFCASNPAGGANVLTFGAGSRLTVL.

The chain is built from TRBV14 and TRBJ2-1, with 14 bases aligning to TRBD2. CDR3 length: 19 residues. J was trimmed by 4 bases and V by 0 bases; bases with no gene match: 8. Germline CDR1 is SGHDN and CDR2 is FVKESK. This CDR3 is CASSQEGTSGRGSYNEQFF. The CDR3, as DNA: TGTGCCAGCAGCCAAGAGGGGACTAGCGGGAGAGGGAGTTACAATGAGCAGTTCTTC.

The V gene is TRBV27, the J gene TRBJ2-1; 12 bases line up with TRBD1. This CDR3 has 15 residues. From germline, CDR1 is MNHEY and CDR2 SMNVEV (reference sequence). J gave up 9 bases and V 5 bases, and 8 bases lay outside the gene matches. CDR3 bases: TGTGCCAGCAGTCCCGCCGGGACAGGGGGCCGTGAGCAGTTCTTC. It specifies CASSPAGTGGREQFF.

V is TRBV3-1 (or the pseudogene TRBV3-2) and J is TRBJ1-2, with D uncertain. Germline V gene data show CDR1 as LGHDT and CDR2 as YNNKEL (reference sequence). The CDR3 spans 14 residues. V was cut by 0 bases and J by 1 base, with 6 bases left in between. The CDR3 bases are TGTGCCAGCAGCCAAGATTACAGTAACTATGGCTACACCTTC. It codes for CASSQDYSNYGYTF.